These 27 T cell receptor beta chains share one sample of origin, sequenced in a study of cytomegalovirus exposure and HLA in healthy donors. Use of 60 Vbeta and 13 Jbeta primers characterized the PCR. Only in-frame clones appear in the TCRdb table, and some are missing; sequencing was by immunoSEQ multiplex PCR. This repertoire comprises some 56,000 clones; its ten largest clones make up 12%. The sequenced sample consisted of PBMCs. The receptors stem from a young woman in good health and CMV-seropositive.

The rearrangement joins TRBV7-2 to TRBJ1-2, with D perhaps matching TRBD1 (5 bases). The CDR3 spans 12 residues. Deletions cut 6 bases from V and 4 bases from J, with 9 bases between. Germline V gene data show CDR1 as SGHTA and CDR2 as FQGNSA. The CDR3, as DNA: TGTGCCAGCAGTAGACAGACCTATGGCTACACCTTC. It is translated as CASSRQTYGYTF.

This chain joins TRBV10-3 and TRBJ1-5, with D perhaps matching TRBD1 (5 bases). CDR1 ENHRY and CDR2 SYGVKD come from the germline V gene. V was pared by 10 bases and J by 4 bases, with 11 bases between. The CDR3 covers 12 residues. The DNA of the CDR3 is TGTGCCACATCAAGGGGAAATCAGCCCCAGCATTTT. It codes for CATSRGNQPQHF.

The chain combines TRBV7-9 with TRBJ1-1, with D uncertain. Germline V CDR1 and CDR2: SEHNR, FQNEAQ (reference sequence). The length of the CDR3 is 14 residues. V lost 3 bases and J 0 bases, leaving 8 bases between the germline ends. The chain's CDR3 is CASSLAGLNTEAFF. For the CDR3, the DNA is TGTGCCAGCAGCTTGGCAGGATTGAACACTGAAGCTTTCTTT.

CDR3 in DNA: TGTGCCAGCAGTCTTTCCCGGGACAGGAGGCCTCAGGATATATATGGCTACACCTTC. Translating it yields CASSLSRDRRPQDIYGYTF. The chain is built from TRBV2 and TRBJ1-2; 8 bases agree with TRBD1. Losses at the gene ends were 5 bases for V and 5 bases for J; bases not matched to a gene: 22. CDR3 length: 19 residues. CDR1 and CDR2 from the germline V gene are SNHLY and FYNNEI.

The gene calls are TRBV10-3 and TRBJ1-5, with 7 bases aligning to TRBD1. Looked up from germline, CDR1 is ENHRY and CDR2 is SYGVKD. The junction had 5 bases not matched to a gene; V was cut back by 6 bases and J by 0 bases. This CDR3 contains 15 residues. CDR3 DNA: TGTGCCATCAGCCCGGGACAGAATAGCAATCAGCCCCAGCATTTT. Translated: CAISPGQNSNQPQHF.

This chain joins TRBV5-1 and TRBJ2-7; no firm D call. Per the germline V gene, CDR1 is SGHRS and CDR2 is YFSETQ. The V end lost 5 bases, the J end lost 3 bases, and 6 bases lay between the germline ends. The CDR3 consists of 11 residues. The chain's CDR3 is CASSSLYEQYF. The DNA of the CDR3 is TGCGCCAGCAGTTCCCTCTACGAGCAGTACTTC.

The J gene is TRBJ1-1, the V gene TRBV29-1, with D possibly being TRBD1 (5 bases). V was shortened by 3 bases and J by 2 bases, with 13 bases between the two germline ends. The V gene's germline CDR1 is SQVTM and CDR2 ANQGSEA. The length of the CDR3 is 14 residues. CDR3 in amino acids: CSVDSRGLNTEAFF. The CDR3 nucleotides read TGCAGCGTTGATAGTCGGGGGTTAAACACTGAAGCTTTCTTT.

V is TRBV7-9 and J is TRBJ1-1, with D maybe TRBD1 (6 bases). Trimming stripped 8 bases from V and 3 bases from J, with 19 bases between. Per germline, CDR1 SEHNR and CDR2 FQNEAQ (reference sequence). The CDR3 length is 15 residues. This CDR3 reads CASRSKLDRDTEAFF. CDR3 coding DNA: TGTGCCAGCCGCTCGAAACTGGACAGAGACACTGAAGCTTTCTTT.

The chain links TRBV2 to TRBJ2-1; 7 bases fit TRBD2. J lost 6 bases, V lost 6 bases, and 8 bases had no gene match. The CDR3 extends over 14 amino acids. Germline CDR1 is SNHLY and CDR2 is FYNNEI. The CDR3 DNA sequence: TGTGCCAGCAGCATGGGGAGGGAGGGCAATGAGCAGTTCTTC. The encoded protein is CASSMGREGNEQFF. The complete variable domain, with remaining parts taken from reference TRBV2 and TRBJ2-1, reads EPEVTQTPSHQVTQMGQEVILRCVPISNHLYFYWYRQILGQKVEFLVSFYNNEISEKSEIFDDQFSVERPDGSNFTLKIRSTKLEDSAMYFCASSMGREGNEQFFGPGTRLTVL.

The rearrangement links TRBV5-4 to TRBJ2-5; 7 bases line up with TRBD2. CDR3 length: 14 amino acids. Germline CDR1 is SGHNT and CDR2 is YYREEE (reference sequence). V dropped 2 bases and J dropped 5; count of bases not matched to a gene: 6. Here the CDR3 reads CASSFGGDAETQYF. Written as DNA, the CDR3 is TGTGCCAGCAGCTTTGGGGGGGACGCGGAGACCCAGTACTTC. The variable domain in full, with the rest retrieved from reference TRBV5-4 and TRBJ2-5, is ETGVTQSPTHLIKTRGQQVTLRCSSQSGHNTVSWYQQALGQGPQFIFQYYREEENGRGNFPPRFSGLQFPNYSSELNVNALELDDSALYLCASSFGGDAETQYFGPGTRLLVL.

V usage is TRBV5-4 and J usage is TRBJ2-1; 12 nucleotides align to TRBD2. Losses at the gene ends were 4 bases for V and 8 bases for J; bases not matched to a gene: 7. Germline CDR1 and CDR2: SGHNT and YYREEE (reference sequence). The CDR3 has 15 residues. In nucleotides, the CDR3 is TGTGCCAGCAGCCTAGCGGGAGGGCCGGGGGATGAGCAGTTCTTC. Translated: CASSLAGGPGDEQFF.

This sequence joins TRBV4-1 and TRBJ1-2, with D hard to call. The ends were cut back, 1 base at V and 0 bases at J, with 18 bases in the middle. CDR3 length: 18 amino acids. Per germline, CDR1 MGHRA and CDR2 YSYEKL. CDR3 amino acids: CASSQGGLLGRANYGYTF. The CDR3, as DNA: TGCGCCAGCAGCCAAGGCGGACTGTTGGGAAGAGCTAACTATGGCTACACCTTC.

The rearrangement joins TRBV5-1 to TRBJ2-5; 10 bases map to TRBD1. Germline V CDR1 and CDR2: SGHRS, YFSETQ. V shed 0 bases and J 4 bases; nucleotides not matched to a gene: 3. The CDR3 loop spans 15 amino acids. The CDR3: CASSLAGDRGETQYF. CDR3 bases: TGCGCCAGCAGCTTGGCAGGGGACAGGGGAGAGACCCAGTACTTC.

The gene calls are TRBV5-1 and TRBJ2-5, with D perhaps matching TRBD2 (6 bases). The CDR3 totals 14 residues. V was trimmed by 0 bases and J by 2 bases, leaving 8 bases between them. The germline V gene encodes CDR1 SGHRS and CDR2 YFSETQ. The CDR3 loop is CASSLGGVQETQYF. The CDR3 DNA reads as TGCGCCAGCAGCTTGGGCGGGGTACAAGAGACCCAGTACTTC.

This sequence joins TRBV4-1 and TRBJ1-2; D is ambiguous. The ends were cut back, 4 bases at V and 8 bases at J, with 23 bases in the middle. This CDR3 has 16 amino acids. Germline CDR1 is MGHRA and CDR2 is YSYEKL. CDR3 sequence: CASSPHSAQPSGGYTF. CDR3 bases: TGCGCCAGCAGCCCCCACTCCGCACAACCTTCGGGGGGCTACACCTTC.

V usage is TRBV6-5 and J usage is TRBJ1-1, with 10 bases lining up with TRBD1. CDR1 MNHEY and CDR2 SVGAGI come from the germline V gene. This CDR3 is built from 15 residues. Trimming took 6 bases from V and 3 from J; bases not matched to a gene: 7. CDR3 protein: CASSLQGTGDTEAFF. DNA of the CDR3: TGTGCCAGCAGCCTACAAGGGACAGGGGACACTGAAGCTTTCTTT.

V gene TRBV20-1 combines with J gene TRBJ2-7, with D unclear. The CDR3 runs 9 residues. Germline CDR1 is DFQATT and CDR2 is SNEGSKA (reference sequence). V dropped 6 bases and J dropped 7 bases, with 7 bases sitting between them. CDR3 in DNA: TGCAGTGCCGGTCGGGAGCAGTACTTC. Protein product: CSAGREQYF.

CDR3 DNA: TGTGCCAGCAGCGATACAGGGGGCTGGACTGAAGCTTTCTTT. It yields the protein CASSDTGGWTEAFF. This rearrangement joins TRBV2 to TRBJ1-1, with 9 positions matching TRBD1. Germline CDR1 reads SNHLY; CDR2 reads FYNNEI. This CDR3 is built from 14 residues. The trim removed 6 bases at V and 5 bases at J, leaving 7 bases unmatched.

The V and J genes are TRBV6-5 and TRBJ1-5; D remains ambiguous. Looked up from germline, CDR1 is MNHEY and CDR2 is SVGAGI. V lost 5 bases and J lost 1, with 12 bases in between. The CDR3 is 15 amino acids. The CDR3 DNA reads as TGTGCCAGCAGTCCCCTCGGGGTAAGCAATCAGCCCCAGCATTTT. Protein: CASSPLGVSNQPQHF.

The chain is built from TRBV7-8 and TRBJ1-2; tentatively, D is TRBD1 (6 bases). Germline values: CDR1 SGHVS, CDR2 FQNEAQ. Deletions cut 5 bases from V and 4 bases from J, with 17 bases between. The CDR3 runs to 15 residues. In DNA form, the CDR3 reads TGTGCCAGCAGCACATCCCGGACAGCAACCTATGGCTACACCTTC. This gives the protein CASSTSRTATYGYTF.

The chain uses TRBV28 and TRBJ2-5, with D maybe TRBD2 (5 bases). CDR3 length equals 12 residues. In germline, CDR1 is MDHEN, CDR2 SYDVKM. V lost 6 bases to trimming and J lost 7 bases, with 12 bases between them. Written as DNA, the CDR3 is TGTGCCAGCAGCCGGGGAATAGGGACCCAGTACTTC. It is translated as CASSRGIGTQYF.

The chain couples TRBV7-9 to TRBJ1-2; the match to TRBD1 covers 11 bases. The germline gives CDR1 SEHNR, CDR2 FQNEAQ (reference sequence). The CDR3 length is 14 residues. The V gene end was trimmed by 5 bases and the J gene end by 7 bases; junction bases not matched to a gene: 6. The CDR3 region has the DNA TGTGCCAGCAGCCCCGGGACAGGGGGTCGTGGCTACACCTTC. Translating it yields CASSPGTGGRGYTF.

V usage is TRBV6-1 and J usage is TRBJ2-7; D unclear. Deletions cut 5 bases from V and 0 bases from J, with 14 bases between. The CDR3 contains 15 residues. Germline V lookup: CDR1 MNHNS, CDR2 SASEGT. CDR3 region: CASSLALMPSYEQYF. The CDR3 DNA reads TGTGCCAGCAGTCTGGCTCTGATGCCCTCCTACGAGCAGTACTTC.

The chain has TRBV2 and TRBJ2-2, with D perhaps TRBD1 (6 bases). CDR1 is SNHLY and CDR2 is FYNNEI in the germline V gene. Trimming took off 2 bases at V and 8 bases at J, with 21 bases between the two ends. The CDR3 spans 17 residues. The CDR3 DNA reads TGTGCCAGCAGTGAATTTGCTACAGGGACGTCATCTGGGGAGCTGTTTTTT. This sequence encodes CASSEFATGTSSGELFF.

The rearrangement links TRBV7-9 to TRBJ1-5; D is perhaps TRBD1 (5 bases). The CDR3 consists of 13 residues. CDR1 and CDR2 (germline): SEHNR, FQNEAQ (reference sequence). V was clipped by 5 bases and J by 5 bases, with 10 bases between them. CDR3 amino acids: CASSIDSYQPQHF. The CDR3 bases are TGTGCCAGCAGCATCGACAGTTATCAGCCCCAGCATTTT.

CDR3 bases: TGTGCCAGCAGTGAAGCCCATGTCGGAAACACCATATATTTT. As protein: CASSEAHVGNTIYF. This chain joins TRBV2 and TRBJ1-3; no reliable D call. Trimming took off 0 bases at V and 4 bases at J, with 7 bases between the two ends. This CDR3 region has 14 residues. CDR1 and CDR2 (germline): SNHLY, FYNNEI.

This sequence joins TRBV30 and TRBJ1-1; 10 bases agree with TRBD1. The CDR3 sequence is 12 residues long. Trimming took 5 bases from V and 5 from J; bases not matched to a gene: 2. CDR1 is GTSNPN, CDR2 SVGIG, per germline (reference sequence). The CDR3 region is CAWDRGRTEAFF. In nucleotides, the CDR3 is TGTGCCTGGGACAGGGGGCGGACTGAAGCTTTCTTT.